This T cell receptor (beta chain) is from a study of OX40 agonist ivuxolimab in advanced cancers. Overall study findings and caveats: CD8+ T cells (on average) carried more expanded clones than CD4+ T cells.

On this clone: Its antigen is not identified. This specimen includes other DNA sequences encoding the same CDR3.

Sequenced by immunoSEQ multiplex PCR; TCRdb stores in-frame clones only, minus some. Among around 60,000 clones, less than 90% were seen once, and the ten largest hold roughly 0.7%. V shed 0 bases and J shed 4 bases, with 7 bases lying between them. CDR3 length equals 13 residues. CDR1 and CDR2 (germline): LNHNV, YYDKDF (reference sequence). Sequencing was performed on CD4+ or CD8+ T cells sorted from blood, taken in a trial of the OX40 agonist ivuxolimab. The genes are TRBV15 and TRBJ2-7; possibly TRBD1 for D (6 bases). The source of this sequence is an adult with an advanced solid tumor such as melanoma, head and neck, liver or kidney cancer. In nucleotides, the CDR3 is TGTGCCACCAGCAGAGACAGGGGTTACGAGCAGTACTTC. Translated: CATSRDRGYEQYF.